The clone carrying this T cell receptor (beta chain) turned up a few times. Assay used: immunoSEQ multiplex PCR; TCRdb lists only in-frame clones, some missing. The sample gives 73,000 or so clones, 87% of which show up once; over 3.5% is in the top ten. CDR3 size: 15 residues. V dropped 4 bases and J dropped 4; count of bases not matched to a gene: 9. Germline CDR1 reads SNHLY; CDR2 reads FYNNEI. This sample is drawn from a study of control samples from healthy donors and cancer patients. The V gene is TRBV2, the J gene TRBJ1-1; 7 bases line up with TRBD1. The sequencing input was blood. The source of this sequence is a woman aged 50 to 65 in good health. The CDR3 nucleotides read TGTGCCAGCAGTGTGCAGGGGGAGACCAGCACTGAAGCTTTCTTT. This gives the protein CASSVQGETSTEAFF. The variable domain in full, completed from reference TRBV2 and TRBJ1-1, reads EPEVTQTPSHQVTQMGQEVILRCVPISNHLYFYWYRQILGQKVEFLVSFYNNEISEKSEIFDDQFSVERPDGSNFTLKIRSTKLEDSAMYFCASSVQGETSTEAFFGQGTRLTVV.